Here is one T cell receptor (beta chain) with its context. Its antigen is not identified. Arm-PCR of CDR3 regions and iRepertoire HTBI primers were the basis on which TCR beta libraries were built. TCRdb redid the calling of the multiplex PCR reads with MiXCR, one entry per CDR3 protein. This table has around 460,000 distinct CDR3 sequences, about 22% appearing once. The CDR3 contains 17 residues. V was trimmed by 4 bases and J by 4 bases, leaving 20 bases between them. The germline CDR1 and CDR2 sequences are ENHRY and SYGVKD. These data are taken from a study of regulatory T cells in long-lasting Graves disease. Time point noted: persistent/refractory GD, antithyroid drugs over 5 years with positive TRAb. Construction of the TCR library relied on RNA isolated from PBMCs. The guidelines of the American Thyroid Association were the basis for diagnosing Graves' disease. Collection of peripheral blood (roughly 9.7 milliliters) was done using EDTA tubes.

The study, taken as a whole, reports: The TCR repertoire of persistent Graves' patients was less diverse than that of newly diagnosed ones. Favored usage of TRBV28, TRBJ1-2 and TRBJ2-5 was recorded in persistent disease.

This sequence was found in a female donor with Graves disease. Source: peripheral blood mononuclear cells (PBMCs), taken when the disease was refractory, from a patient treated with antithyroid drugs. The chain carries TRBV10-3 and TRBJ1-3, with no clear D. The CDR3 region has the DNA TGTGCCATCAGTGGGTCGAACATCCACCAGACAGGAAACACCATATATTTT. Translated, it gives CAISGSNIHQTGNTIYF.